The 19 T cell receptor beta chains listed next were all sequenced from one sample in a study of metastatic and nonmetastatic thyroid tumors. TCRdb reprocessed the PCR reads using MiXCR. The table shows about 21,000 clones, with approximately 20% occurring only once. Before thyroid surgery, none of the patients had received any treatment. The specimen sequenced was blood. Receptors originate from a male donor with papillary thyroid cancer or a benign thyroid nodule (not recorded which). Some clones in this sample may be carry-over from other donors' samples.

This clone was detected only a few times. The chain joins TRBV6-4 to TRBJ1-2, with 8 bases identical to TRBD1. Germline V gene data show CDR1 as MRHNA and CDR2 as SNTAGT. This CDR3 is built from 13 residues. V shed 6 bases and J 8 bases; nucleotides not matched to a gene: 8. In DNA, the CDR3 is TGTGCCAGCAGATTCGGACAGGGCGAAGGCTACACCTTC. This translates into CASRFGQGEGYTF.

Details on this clone: A read error is possible here, since a much larger clone lies one base away. The chain uses TRBV9 and TRBJ2-3, with D perhaps TRBD2 (6 bases). This CDR3 is 16 amino acids long. Per the germline V gene, CDR1 is SGDLS and CDR2 is YYNGEE. The germline V and J ends were trimmed by 4 bases and 6 bases, with 21 bases remaining between them. CDR3 DNA sequence: TGTGCCAGCAGCTTAGATGCGAGCGGAGGGAGGGATACGCAGTATTTT. Translated: CASSLDASGGRDTQYF.

This clone was observed a handful of times. The chain couples TRBV6-2 or TRBV6-3 to TRBJ1-2; the D gene is possibly TRBD1 (5 bases). Trimming pared 0 bases from V and 8 bases from J, leaving 13 bases between. The CDR3 has 14 amino acids. Per germline, CDR1 MNHEY and CDR2 SVGEGT. For the CDR3, the DNA is TGTGCCAGCAGTTACTCCGGGGCGGGTCGGGGCTACACCTTC. Amino acids: CASSYSGAGRGYTF.

For this clone: The junction does not match germline at one end; this may be a read error. The chain recombines TRBV5-5 with TRBJ2-3, with a tentative D call TRBD2 (6 bases). CDR1 is SGHKS, CDR2 YYEKEE, per germline (reference sequence). This CDR3 spans 15 amino acids. For the CDR3, the DNA is TGTGCCAGCAGCTCGGGACTTTCTGTGGGGGATACGCAATATTTT. This gives the protein CASSSGLSVGDTQYF. The entire variable domain, with the rest obtained from reference TRBV5-5 and TRBJ2-3, is as follows: DAGVTQSPTHLIKTRGQQVTLRCSPISGHKSVSWYQQVLGQGPQFIFQYYEKEERGRGNFPDRFSARQFPNYSSELNVNALLLGDSALYLCASSSGLSVGDTQYFGPGTRLTVL.

This clone occurred many times. This chain uses TRBV7-6 with TRBJ2-2; 12 nucleotides line up with TRBD2. The V gene end was trimmed by 5 bases and the J gene end by 2 bases; junction bases not matched to a gene: 9. The length of the CDR3 is 18 residues. CDR1 is SGHVS, CDR2 FNYEAQ, per germline. CDR3 DNA: TGTGCCAGCAGCCGGACACTAGCGGGAGGTGGTAACACCGGGGAGCTGTTTTTT. As protein: CASSRTLAGGGNTGELFF. Based on the CDR3 plus reference TRBV7-6 and TRBJ2-2, the full variable domain is GAGVSQSPRYKVTKRGQDVALRCDPISGHVSLYWYRQALGQGPEFLTYFNYEAQQDKSGLPNDRFSAERPEGSISTLTIQRTEQRDSAMYRCASSRTLAGGGNTGELFFGEGSRLTVL.

This sequence joins TRBV30 and TRBJ1-1, with a weak D call TRBD1 (6 bases). CDR3 length: 14 amino acids. From germline, CDR1 is GTSNPN and CDR2 SVGIG (reference sequence). Trimming took off 2 bases at V and 1 base at J, with 11 bases between the two ends. The CDR3 nucleotides are TGTGCCTGGAGTAAGGGGGGCTCGAACACTGAAGCTTTCTTT. Amino acids: CAWSKGGSNTEAFF.

The chain uses TRBV4-2 and TRBJ2-7, with D possibly being TRBD1 (5 bases). CDR3 length: 15 amino acids. Germline V gene sequence: CDR1 LGHNA, CDR2 YNFKEQ. Trimming took off 4 bases at V and 3 bases at J, with 16 bases between the two ends. In DNA form, the CDR3 reads TGTGCCAGCAGCCCTGACAGTTTCCCGAGCTACGAGCAGTACTTC. Protein product: CASSPDSFPSYEQYF.

Many counts were recorded for this clone. The chain is built from TRBV9 and TRBJ2-3; 9 positions match TRBD2. CDR3 length: 15 residues. The V gene end was trimmed by 5 bases and the J gene end by 0 bases; junction bases not matched to a gene: 4. The V gene's germline CDR1 is SGDLS and CDR2 YYNGEE. The chain's CDR3 is CASSETSGSTDTQYF. CDR3 DNA: TGTGCCAGCAGTGAAACTAGCGGGAGCACAGATACGCAGTATTTT.

This clone was found a few times. The chain couples TRBV6-1 to TRBJ2-7; D is perhaps TRBD2 (6 bases). V gave up 4 bases and J gave up 4 bases, with 14 bases separating them. CDR1 and CDR2 (germline): MNHNS, SASEGT. CDR3 size: 14 residues. The chain's CDR3 is CASSVDYRNYEQYF. The CDR3, as DNA: TGTGCCAGCAGTGTGGACTATCGGAATTACGAGCAGTACTTC.

As concerns this clone: The germline gene is not matched at one end of the junction; a read error may be the cause. The CDR3 protein is CASGQGYCYTF. In nucleotides, the CDR3 is TGCGCCAGCGGACAGGGCTATTGCTATACCTTC. The chain has TRBV5-1 and TRBJ1-2; 8 bases agree with TRBD1. Germline CDR1 and CDR2: SGHRS and YFSETQ. The CDR3 covers 11 residues.

This clone occurred many times. J is TRBJ2-1 and V is TRBV13, with D unresolved. Germline values: CDR1 PRHDT, CDR2 FYEKMQ (reference sequence). V lost 3 bases, J lost 12 bases, and 18 bases lay in between. There are 14 residues in the CDR3. The CDR3 bases are TGTGCCAGCAGCTTGCAAAACTACGAGTGGGGGCAGTTCTTC. Translated: CASSLQNYEWGQFF.

This clone came up many times. The rearrangement links TRBV3-1 to TRBJ2-1, with 8 bases identical to TRBD2. The trim removed 4 bases at V and 9 bases at J, leaving 11 bases unmatched. CDR3 length equals 15 residues. In germline, CDR1 is LGHDT, CDR2 YNNKEL (reference sequence). This chain's CDR3 is CASSPVTGGLGEQFF. The CDR3 DNA sequence: TGTGCCAGCAGCCCAGTGACGGGGGGGTTGGGTGAGCAGTTCTTC.

In this sample, this clone is medium-sized (0.01 to 0.1%). The chain combines TRBV18 with TRBJ2-7; TRBD1 might be the D (5 bases). Germline loops: CDR1 KGHSH, CDR2 LQKENI. The CDR3 sequence is 14 residues long. V lost 3 bases and J 5 bases, leaving 14 bases between the germline ends. The CDR3 coding sequence is TGTGCCAGCTCACCGTCCAGGGATAGGCACGAGCAGTACTTC. Its protein product is CASSPSRDRHEQYF.

This clone was recorded many times. CDR3 sequence (DNA): TGCAGTGCTAGTTCGGGCAGGGAGGGGGGCACTGAAGCTTTCTTT. It yields the protein CSASSGREGGTEAFF. This chain joins TRBV20-1 and TRBJ1-1, with D possibly matching TRBD1 (6 bases). CDR3 size: 15 residues. V lost 3 bases to trimming and J lost 4 bases, with 18 bases between them. Germline V gene sequence: CDR1 DFQATT, CDR2 SNEGSKA (reference sequence).

This CDR3 reads CASDLTQGRRGTQYF. The CDR3 bases are TGTGCCAGCGACCTTACCCAGGGGCGCAGGGGGACCCAGTACTTC. The chain couples TRBV6-9 to TRBJ2-5, with D maybe TRBD1 (6 bases). This CDR3 contains 15 residues. Trimming left V 8 bases short and J 7 bases short, with 23 bases between. Germline-derived CDR1 and CDR2 are MNHGY and SVAAGI.

This clone came up many times. This CDR3 reads CAWSREAGGYQETQYF. CDR3 nucleotides: TGTGCCTGGAGTCGCGAAGCGGGAGGGTACCAAGAGACCCAGTACTTC. V gene TRBV30 combines with J gene TRBJ2-5; TRBD2 matches 10 bases. This CDR3 has 16 amino acids. V lost 2 bases, J lost 0 bases, and 6 bases stayed unmatched. The germline CDR1 and CDR2 sequences are GTSNPN and SVGIG (reference sequence).

The V call is TRBV3-1, the J call TRBJ2-3; no clear D gene. This CDR3 has 13 residues. Looked up from germline, CDR1 is LGHDT and CDR2 is YNNKEL (reference sequence). Trimming pared 9 bases from V and 2 bases from J, leaving 12 bases between. CDR3 amino acids: CASIQGNTDTQYF. CDR3 nucleotide sequence: TGTGCCAGTATCCAAGGAAACACAGATACGCAGTATTTT.

This clone was seen at least ten times. V gene TRBV20-1 combines with J gene TRBJ2-6; 7 positions match TRBD1. V was pared by 0 bases and J by 1 base, with 3 bases of the junction left unmatched. Germline lookup yields CDR1 DFQATT and CDR2 SNEGSKA (reference sequence). CDR3 length: 16 residues. The CDR3 protein is CSAREPGQSGANVLTF. CDR3 nucleotide sequence: TGCAGTGCTAGAGAACCGGGACAGTCTGGGGCCAACGTCCTGACTTTC.

This clone was seen ten or more times. A much bigger clone sits one base away, suggesting this may be a read error. Distinct nucleotide sequences in the sample also encode this CDR3. This chain joins TRBV10-3 and TRBJ2-7; D is unclear. Germline CDR1 and CDR2: ENHRY and SYGVKD. The CDR3 runs 14 residues. Trimming removed 6 bases from V and 0 bases from J, with 12 bases in between. The CDR3 DNA reads TGTGCCATCAGCGTCACCATTTTCTCCTACGAGCAGTACTTC. Translating gives CAISVTIFSYEQYF.